Presented here are 28 T cell receptor beta chains from one specimen sequenced in a study of a mutant IDH1 vaccine in newly diagnosed glioma (dated by TCRdb to the early 2020s). The antigens these receptors bind are not known. Read against the paper, the sample's time point label means: week 47, end of study. A 20-mer mutant IDH1 peptide at 300 micrograms in Montanide made up each vaccine dose, which was injected subcutaneously together with topical imiquimod. The library was obtained by the immunoSEQ multiplex PCR assay. The table comes from immuneACCESS by way of TCRdb, which keeps in-frame sequences with V and J called. Part of the clones is missing from these tables; in studies checked, under half for an unresolved V gene and the rest for unknown reasons. This sample gives under 60,000 clones in total; around 80% of them show up just once. The ten largest clones take up over 4.5% of the sample.

The sample in question was PBMCs, obtained from a glioma patient whose treatment included an IDH1 peptide vaccine. These receptors were collected from a woman aged 40 to 50 with glioma. Some clones in this sample may be carry-over from other donors' samples.

The chain joins TRBV6-1 to TRBJ1-5, with D possibly matching TRBD1 (5 bases). There are 15 residues in the CDR3. With 1 base removed from V and 6 bases from J, the gap between germline ends came to 13 bases. Germline V CDR1 and CDR2: MNHNS, SASEGT. DNA of the CDR3: TGTGCCAGCAGTGAAGTAGCTGGGGCAGGTCAGCCCCAGCATTTT. It codes for CASSEVAGAGQPQHF.

The gene calls are TRBV6-6 and TRBJ1-6; TRBD1 matches 8 bases. J was trimmed by 8 bases and V by 7 bases; bases with no gene match: 10. This CDR3 is 15 amino acids long. CDR1 and CDR2 (germline): MNHNY, SVGAGI (reference sequence). CDR3 nucleotide sequence: TGTGCCAGCATTAACAAGGACAGGGTCGATTCACCCCTCCACTTT. It encodes CASINKDRVDSPLHF.

The table lists this clone with a few counts. The CDR3 DNA reads TGTGCCAGCTCACCGGGGCCGAGGAGGAACACTGAAGCTTTCTTT. Protein: CASSPGPRRNTEAFF. The chain links TRBV18 to TRBJ1-1; D is possibly TRBD1 (5 bases). Germline V gene data show CDR1 as KGHSH and CDR2 as LQKENI. CDR3 length equals 15 residues. Trimming pared 3 bases from V and 1 base from J, leaving 12 bases between.

This clone was found a few times. V and J are TRBV2 and TRBJ2-5; D unresolved. V lost 4 bases and J 2 bases, leaving 8 bases between the germline ends. The germline V gene has CDR1 SNHLY and CDR2 FYNNEI. This CDR3 has 13 amino acids. CDR3 sequence: CASSGEGQETQYF. CDR3 sequence (DNA): TGTGCCAGCAGTGGGGAAGGGCAAGAGACCCAGTACTTC.

Only one count was recorded for this clone. The chain uses TRBV7-8 and TRBJ1-5; maybe TRBD1 (6 bases). The germline gives CDR1 SGHVS, CDR2 FQNEAQ. This CDR3 contains 15 residues. V was pared by 1 base and J by 4 bases, with 11 bases between. CDR3: CASSLGPRGNQPQHF. CDR3 nucleotide sequence: TGTGCCAGCAGCTTAGGGCCAAGGGGGAATCAGCCCCAGCATTTT.

This clone was counted a few times. The CDR3 DNA sequence: TGTGCCAGCAGCGTAAGGTCGGGGGCTGGTGGGGCAGATACGCAGTATTTT. Translating it yields CASSVRSGAGGADTQYF. J is TRBJ2-3 and V is TRBV7-2; TRBD1 or TRBD2 may be the D gene (6 bases each). Germline assignment: CDR1 SGHTA and CDR2 FQGNSA. V lost 5 bases, J lost 4 bases, and 22 bases lay in between. This CDR3 is 17 amino acids long.

This clone was seen only a few times. The chain is built from TRBV11-2 and TRBJ2-2; D ambiguous. This CDR3 is 14 amino acids long. Trimming pared 1 base from V and 4 bases from J, leaving 7 bases between. From germline, CDR1 is SGHAT and CDR2 FQNNGV. CDR3 sequence reads: CASSLGWGTGELFF. Here the CDR3 DNA reads TGTGCCAGCAGCTTAGGGTGGGGCACCGGGGAGCTGTTTTTT.

V and J are TRBV11-3 and TRBJ1-1, with D possibly TRBD1 on 5 matching bases. Trimming left V 3 bases short and J 1 base short, with 15 bases between. The CDR3 has 16 residues. Germline assignment: CDR1 SGHNT and CDR2 YENEEA. CDR3 residues: CASSFLTGGSNTEAFF. The CDR3 bases are TGTGCCAGCAGCTTTTTAACGGGGGGATCGAACACTGAAGCTTTCTTT.

J is TRBJ2-3 and V is TRBV7-9, with D unresolved. Germline V gene data show CDR1 as SEHNR and CDR2 as FQNEAQ (reference sequence). The CDR3 is 13 amino acids. Trimming took 5 bases from V and 4 from J, leaving 10 bases between them. CDR3 in amino acids: CASSTYSADTQYF. CDR3 sequence (DNA): TGTGCCAGCAGCACCTACTCGGCAGATACGCAGTATTTT.

The chain carries TRBV7-9 and TRBJ2-3; D unresolved. The germline CDR1 and CDR2 sequences are SEHNR and FQNEAQ (reference sequence). The V end was cut by 4 bases, the J end by 3 bases, with 8 bases between. The CDR3 covers 13 residues. The CDR3 nucleotides are TGTGCCAGCAGCTCAGGTACGACAGATACGCAGTATTTT. It is translated as CASSSGTTDTQYF. Full variable domain (remainder filled in from reference TRBV7-9 and TRBJ2-3): DTGVSQNPRHKITKRGQNVTFRCDPISEHNRLYWYRQTLGQGPEFLTYFQNEAQLEKSRLLSDRFSAERPKGSFSTLEIQRTEQGDSAMYLCASSSGTTDTQYFGPGTRLTVL.

This clone was observed a handful of times. The chain is built from TRBV5-1 and TRBJ1-1, with D unresolved. CDR3 length: 13 residues. Germline V CDR1 and CDR2: SGHRS, YFSETQ. V was pared by 1 base and J by 4 bases, with 8 bases between. This CDR3 is CASSLPGGTEAFF. The CDR3, as DNA: TGCGCCAGCAGCTTGCCGGGTGGCACTGAAGCTTTCTTT.

The chain couples TRBV9 to TRBJ2-2, with 9 bases that match TRBD1. After removal of 3 bases from V and 3 bases from J, the junction contained 3 bases not matched to a gene. Germline assignment: CDR1 SGDLS and CDR2 YYNGEE. CDR3 length: 15 amino acids. CDR3 region: CASSGRDRDTGELFF. CDR3 sequence (DNA): TGTGCCAGCAGCGGACGGGACAGGGACACCGGGGAGCTGTTTTTT.

The rearrangement links TRBV2 to TRBJ1-2; D is unresolved. The length of the CDR3 is 16 residues. The germline V gene has CDR1 SNHLY and CDR2 FYNNEI. V was clipped by 3 bases and J by 0 bases, with 14 bases between them. The CDR3 loop reads CASSEGSPLANYGYTF. CDR3 DNA: TGTGCCAGCAGTGAGGGGTCCCCATTAGCTAACTATGGCTACACCTTC.

The chain employs TRBV4-1 and TRBJ2-2; D tentatively reads TRBD1 or TRBD2 (5 bases each). The germline gives CDR1 MGHRA, CDR2 YSYEKL. Deletions cut 4 bases from V and 1 base from J, with 16 bases between. The length of the CDR3 is 17 residues. In DNA form, the CDR3 reads TGCGCCAGCAGCCCCCGGGACGCGCCGGGGAACACCGGGGAGCTGTTTTTT. This gives the protein CASSPRDAPGNTGELFF.

V is TRBV18 and J is TRBJ2-1; 11 bases line up with TRBD2. V shed 2 bases and J 5 bases; nucleotides not matched to a gene: 5. The CDR3 runs to 16 residues. From germline, CDR1 is KGHSH and CDR2 LQKENI. CDR3 loop: CASSPSTSGGDNEQFF. In DNA form, the CDR3 reads TGTGCCAGCTCACCATCAACTAGCGGGGGTGACAATGAGCAGTTCTTC. The entire variable domain, with the rest obtained from reference TRBV18 and TRBJ2-1, is as follows: NAGVMQNPRHLVRRRGQEARLRCSPMKGHSHVYWYRQLPEEGLKFMVYLQKENIIDESGMPKERFSAEFPKEGPSILRIQQVVRGDSAAYFCASSPSTSGGDNEQFFGPGTRLTVL.

The chain joins TRBV4-2 to TRBJ2-7; tentative D call: TRBD2 (6 bases). V lost 5 bases and J 2 bases, leaving 16 bases between the germline ends. The germline V gene encodes CDR1 LGHNA and CDR2 YNFKEQ. The CDR3 loop spans 15 amino acids. The CDR3 DNA is TGTGCCAGCAGCGCCTCCGGGACGGGAGCCTACGAGCAGTACTTC. Its translation: CASSASGTGAYEQYF.

With respect to this clone: At one of its ends the junction is not consistent with the germline gene, which may arise from a read error. CDR3 bases: TGTGCTAGCAGCCCGGGAAGTGCTCTGGGGGAGCAGTACTTC. It encodes CASSPGSALGEQYF. This chain joins TRBV7-7 and TRBJ2-7; D might be TRBD2 (5 bases). In germline, CDR1 is SSHAT, CDR2 FNYEAQ (reference sequence). The CDR3 contains 14 residues. The variable domain in full, with the rest retrieved from reference TRBV7-7 and TRBJ2-7, is GAGVSQSPRYKVTKRGQDVTLRCDPISSHATLYWYQQALGQGPEFLTYFNYEAQPDKSGLPSDRFSAERPEGSISTLTIQRTEQRDSAMYRCASSPGSALGEQYFGPGTRLTVT.

The chain combines TRBV5-1 with TRBJ2-3; 14 bases are a match to TRBD2. The CDR3 covers 17 residues. Per the germline V gene, CDR1 is SGHRS and CDR2 is YFSETQ. Trimming at V came to 0 bases and at J to 6 bases, leaving 6 bases not matched to a gene. The CDR3, as DNA: TGCGCCAGCAGCTTGGGACTAGCGGGGGGGCTTCGGGATACGCAGTATTTT. Its translation: CASSLGLAGGLRDTQYF.

The chain couples TRBV27 to TRBJ2-7; D uncertain. Germline V gene sequence: CDR1 MNHEY, CDR2 SMNVEV (reference sequence). The CDR3 sequence is 14 residues long. Trimming shortened V by 6 bases and J by 4 bases, and 16 bases separated the two germline ends. The CDR3 sequence: CASRYSLIAYEQYF. In DNA, the CDR3 is TGTGCCAGCAGGTACTCCTTGATCGCTTACGAGCAGTACTTC.

This sequence joins TRBV2 and TRBJ2-3, with D possibly matching TRBD2 (6 bases). The CDR3 totals 13 residues. The germline CDR1 and CDR2 sequences are SNHLY and FYNNEI. With 6 bases removed from V and 6 bases from J, the gap between germline ends came to 13 bases. DNA of the CDR3: TGTGCCAGCAGACTCGGAGGGTCCGATACGCAGTATTTT. It yields the protein CASRLGGSDTQYF.

The count of this clone is one. The J gene is TRBJ2-7, the V gene TRBV18; TRBD1 might be the D (6 bases). Germline V lookup: CDR1 KGHSH, CDR2 LQKENI. V was pared by 3 bases and J by 5 bases, with 17 bases between. CDR3 length: 15 residues. The CDR3 DNA is TGTGCCAGCTCACCGTGGGCAGGGGTATCGGACGAGCAGTACTTC. Amino acid sequence: CASSPWAGVSDEQYF.

The chain combines TRBV30 with TRBJ1-6; D gene ambiguous. The V and J ends lost 3 bases and 11 bases respectively, with 14 bases between them. The CDR3 is made up of 13 amino acids. Germline V lookup: CDR1 GTSNPN, CDR2 SVGIG (reference sequence). The CDR3 is CAWRGLPGTPLHF. The CDR3 coding sequence is TGTGCCTGGAGAGGCCTCCCCGGGACACCCCTCCACTTT.

The sample holds one count of this clone. The rearrangement joins TRBV7-9 to TRBJ1-3; 7 bases fit TRBD1. Per the germline V gene, CDR1 is SEHNR and CDR2 is FQNEAQ (reference sequence). The CDR3 length is 15 residues. The V segment lost 4 bases and the J segment 4 bases; nucleotides outside the gene matches: 7. The CDR3 here is CASSSPTGRGNTIYF. The CDR3 DNA sequence: TGTGCCAGCAGCTCCCCGACAGGGCGAGGAAACACCATATATTTT.

This clone was seen just once. The gene calls are TRBV13 and TRBJ1-2, with TRBD1 matching 8 bases. Per the germline V gene, CDR1 is PRHDT and CDR2 is FYEKMQ (reference sequence). J was trimmed by 7 bases and V by 4 bases; bases with no gene match: 5. The CDR3 totals 13 residues. The CDR3 sequence: CASSYRQGSGYTF. The CDR3 DNA is TGTGCCAGCAGCTACCGACAGGGGAGTGGCTACACCTTC.

The chain recombines TRBV7-6 with TRBJ2-7; D remains unclear. V lost 1 base and J lost 0, with 7 bases in between. This CDR3 region has 14 residues. The germline V gene encodes CDR1 SGHVS and CDR2 FNYEAQ. The CDR3 loop is CASSLDPASYEQYF. The DNA for the CDR3 is TGTGCCAGCAGCTTAGACCCCGCCTCCTACGAGCAGTACTTC. Full variable domain (rest looked up from reference TRBV7-6 and TRBJ2-7): GAGVSQSPRYKVTKRGQDVALRCDPISGHVSLYWYRQALGQGPEFLTYFNYEAQQDKSGLPNDRFSAERPEGSISTLTIQRTEQRDSAMYRCASSLDPASYEQYFGPGTRLTVT.

The chain employs TRBV19 and TRBJ2-1, with a weak D call TRBD2 (5 bases). Germline assignment: CDR1 LNHDA and CDR2 SQIVND (reference sequence). CDR3 length: 15 amino acids. With 5 bases removed from V and 1 base from J, the gap between germline ends came to 12 bases. The CDR3 here is CASSHTGFSYNEQFF. CDR3 DNA: TGTGCCAGTAGTCATACGGGGTTTTCCTACAATGAGCAGTTCTTC.

This clone was recorded only once. V and J are TRBV6-6 and TRBJ2-4; maybe TRBD2 (6 bases). Between the trimmed V and J ends, which lost 0 bases and 8 bases, there was a span of 14 bases. The length of the CDR3 is 15 residues. CDR1 and CDR2 from the germline V gene are MNHNY and SVGAGI (reference sequence). The CDR3 loop is CASSYSGSGVDIQYF. DNA of the CDR3: TGTGCCAGCAGTTACTCGGGGTCGGGGGTAGACATTCAGTACTTC.

The rearrangement joins TRBV7-2 to TRBJ1-1, with D tentatively TRBD1 (6 bases). Trimming stripped 3 bases from V and 6 bases from J, with 14 bases between. Germline CDR1 and CDR2: SGHTA and FQGNSA. The CDR3 contains 14 residues. Here the CDR3 DNA reads TGTGCCAGCAGCTTGCTCCAGGGGAGGTCTGAAGCTTTCTTT. This gives the protein CASSLLQGRSEAFF.